A single sample is the source of the 12 T cell receptor beta chains below, sequenced in a study of T cell changes during pregnancy in multiple sclerosis. This table comes from immunoSEQ multiplex PCR, and its TCRdb copy is limited to in-frame clones, with some not included. There are some 48,000 clones in the sample; just under 95% occur only once, and 5.9% lies in the top ten. This specimen was CD8+ T cells from peripheral blood mononuclear cells, taken in the first trimester of pregnancy. These TCRs come from a female donor with multiple sclerosis, enrolled in a pregnancy study.

The chain has TRBV30 and TRBJ2-2; D is unclear. Germline V gene lookup returns CDR1 GTSNPN and CDR2 SVGIG (reference sequence). The length of the CDR3 is 11 residues. Trimming left V 4 bases short and J 5 bases short, with 5 bases between. CDR3 sequence reads: CAWMRTGELFF. The CDR3 DNA reads TGTGCCTGGATGCGGACCGGGGAGCTGTTTTTT. The full variable domain, in which reference TRBV30 and TRBJ2-2 provide the parts outside the CDR3, is SQTIHQWPATLVQPVGSPLSLECTVEGTSNPNLYWYRQAAGRGLQLLFYSVGIGQISSEVPQNLSASRPQDRQFILSSKKLLLSDSGFYLCAWMRTGELFFGEGSRLTVL.

V gene TRBV6-1 combines with J gene TRBJ1-5; 7 bases are a match to TRBD1. The V segment lost 5 bases and the J segment 6 bases; nucleotides outside the gene matches: 1. Looked up from germline, CDR1 is MNHNS and CDR2 is SASEGT. CDR3 length equals 12 residues. In nucleotides, the CDR3 is TGTGCCAGCAGTCCAGGGGGTCAGCCCCAGCATTTT. It is translated as CASSPGGQPQHF.

The V gene is TRBV27, the J gene TRBJ2-1; 12 nucleotides align to TRBD2. The CDR3 contains 18 residues. With V trimmed by 2 bases and J by 4 bases, 9 bases remained unmatched. Germline loops: CDR1 MNHEY, CDR2 SMNVEV (reference sequence). CDR3 DNA sequence: TGTGCCAGCAGTTTAGGGTGGGGCGGACTAGCGGGATACAATGAGCAGTTCTTC. This translates into CASSLGWGGLAGYNEQFF.

The chain joins TRBV27 to TRBJ1-2, with 8 bases fitting TRBD1. The CDR3 length is 16 residues. Germline V CDR1 and CDR2: MNHEY, SMNVEV (reference sequence). V lost 4 bases and J lost 4; bases outside the gene matches: 11. The CDR3 here is CASSSQGAGIGYGYTF. The CDR3 DNA follows: TGTGCCAGCAGTTCTCAGGGGGCAGGTATTGGCTATGGCTACACCTTC.

This chain uses TRBV19 with TRBJ2-1; D is undetermined. The CDR3 spans 13 residues. Germline lookup yields CDR1 LNHDA and CDR2 SQIVND (reference sequence). V was trimmed by 6 bases and J by 2 bases, leaving 8 bases between them. The CDR3 nucleotides are TGTGCCAGTAGCCTTCTAGCCTACAATGAGCAGTTCTTC. Translating it yields CASSLLAYNEQFF.

The chain is built from TRBV19 and TRBJ2-7; 12 bases map to TRBD1. CDR3 length: 17 amino acids. Unmatched junction bases numbered 15, after V lost 5 bases and J lost 7 bases. In germline, CDR1 is LNHDA, CDR2 SQIVND (reference sequence). The CDR3: CASSFSGTGGTRGEQYF. The CDR3 DNA follows: TGTGCCAGTAGTTTTTCCGGGACAGGGGGCACCCGGGGGGAGCAGTACTTC. The full variable domain, completed using reference TRBV19 and TRBJ2-7, is DGGITQSPKYLFRKEGQNVTLSCEQNLNHDAMYWYRQDPGQGLRLIYYSQIVNDFQKGDIAEGYSVSREKKESFPLTVTSAQKNPTAFYLCASSFSGTGGTRGEQYFGPGTRLTVT.

This clone was detected only a few times. The chain is built from TRBV4-1 and TRBJ2-5; D possibly corresponds to TRBD2 (5 bases). Trimming cost V 1 base and J 2 bases, with 11 bases left between them. Germline V gene data show CDR1 as MGHRA and CDR2 as YSYEKL. This CDR3 comprises 15 residues. CDR3 bases: TGCGCCAGCAGCCAAGCGGGCGGAGGACAAGAGACCCAGTACTTC. This translates into CASSQAGGGQETQYF.

This rearrangement joins TRBV27 to TRBJ2-7, with 13 bases that match TRBD2. The CDR3 contains 15 residues. V shed 5 bases and J 7 bases; nucleotides not matched to a gene: 8. Germline V gene lookup returns CDR1 MNHEY and CDR2 SMNVEV (reference sequence). Here the CDR3 DNA reads TGTGCCAGCAGTGCCTTACTAGCGGGAGGGGAAGAGCAGTACTTC. Translated, it gives CASSALLAGGEEQYF.

This chain connects TRBV4-1 to TRBJ2-1; the match to TRBD2 covers 12 bases. The V and J ends lost 0 bases and 8 bases, in that order; junction bases with no gene match: 8. CDR3 length equals 17 residues. Germline CDR1 reads MGHRA; CDR2 reads YSYEKL. The DNA of the CDR3 is TGCGCCAGCAGCCAAGACGCTAGCGGGAGGGCCCTGGATGAGCAGTTCTTC. Protein product: CASSQDASGRALDEQFF.

In its sample, this clone was seen a few times. V usage is TRBV6-5 and J usage is TRBJ2-2; 9 positions match TRBD1. The V gene end was trimmed by 4 bases and the J gene end by 7 bases; junction bases not matched to a gene: 10. The CDR3 is 16 residues long. CDR1 is MNHEY, CDR2 SVGAGI, per germline. The CDR3 DNA reads TGTGCCAGCAGTTCGAGACAGGGGGTTATGGACGGGGAGCTGTTTTTT. Its translation: CASSSRQGVMDGELFF.

The gene calls are TRBV9 and TRBJ2-2; maybe TRBD1 (7 bases). V was shortened by 1 base and J by 2 bases, with 15 bases between the two germline ends. The CDR3 sequence is 17 residues long. CDR1 is SGDLS, CDR2 YYNGEE, per germline. CDR3: CASSVRRTGLNTGELFF. The CDR3 nucleotides are TGTGCCAGCAGCGTACGTAGGACAGGACTAAACACCGGGGAGCTGTTTTTT.

The V and J genes are TRBV19 and TRBJ1-2; 7 positions agree with TRBD1. Per the germline V gene, CDR1 is LNHDA and CDR2 is SQIVND (reference sequence). J lost 4 bases, V lost 10 bases, and 9 bases had no gene match. This CDR3 spans 13 amino acids. CDR3 sequence reads: CAISQGWGYGYTF. The CDR3 nucleotides are TGTGCCATCTCACAGGGGTGGGGCTATGGCTACACCTTC.